The 22 T cell receptor beta chains presented below share a single source sample, sequenced in a study of blood T cell repertoires in COVID-19. The table came from immunoSEQ multiplex PCR; TCRdb's copy has only in-frame clones and leaves some out. This table has a few hundred thousand clones, approximately 85% appearing once. Sequencing was performed on peripheral blood. The receptors were gathered from a young man with active or convalescent COVID-19.

CDR3 region: CASSLERLAGGQNEQFF. The CDR3 bases are TGTGCCAGCAGCTTAGAGCGACTAGCGGGGGGGCAAAATGAGCAGTTCTTC. The chain has TRBV7-2 and TRBJ2-1; 14 bases match TRBD2. Germline-derived CDR1 and CDR2 are SGHTA and FQGNSA. J gave up 7 bases and V 1 base, and 6 bases lay outside the gene matches. This CDR3 contains 17 residues.

This clone has more than one count but fewer than ten. V usage is TRBV6-4 and J usage is TRBJ1-1; D is unresolved. Germline assignment: CDR1 MRHNA and CDR2 SNTAGT. The V and J ends lost 5 bases and 3 bases respectively, with 13 bases between them. This CDR3 contains 14 residues. This CDR3 reads CASSRRTPHTEAFF. The DNA for the CDR3 is TGTGCCAGCAGTCGCAGAACACCTCACACTGAAGCTTTCTTT.

This chain connects TRBV7-6 to TRBJ2-2, with a weak D call TRBD2 (6 bases). Germline CDR1 reads SGHVS; CDR2 reads FNYEAQ. The CDR3 length is 16 residues. V was cut by 5 bases and J by 5 bases, with 18 bases left in between. CDR3 coding DNA: TGTGCCAGCAGCCCAGGGAGGCTACTGAGGACCGGGGAGCTGTTTTTT. The encoded protein is CASSPGRLLRTGELFF.

The gene calls are TRBV6-5 and TRBJ2-7; D may be TRBD1 (6 bases). Germline CDR1 reads MNHEY; CDR2 reads SVGAGI. Between the trimmed V and J ends, which lost 6 bases and 2 bases, there was a span of 14 bases. CDR3 length: 14 amino acids. The CDR3 protein is CASRFTKGAYEQYF. The CDR3 region has the DNA TGTGCCAGCAGGTTTACGAAGGGGGCCTACGAGCAGTACTTC.

In DNA, the CDR3 is TGTGCCAGCAGCTCCCCGACTAGCGGGGAGACCCAGTACTTC. Amino acids: CASSSPTSGETQYF. The rearrangement joins TRBV5-6 to TRBJ2-5; 10 bases align to TRBD2. With 3 bases clipped from V and 5 bases from J, the junction kept 4 bases outside the gene matches. Germline lookup yields CDR1 SGHDT and CDR2 YYEEEE. The CDR3 extends over 14 amino acids.

The chain employs TRBV5-1 and TRBJ2-5, with D perhaps TRBD1 (5 bases). From germline, CDR1 is SGHRS and CDR2 YFSETQ. V gave up 6 bases and J gave up 4 bases, with 7 bases separating them. The CDR3 loop spans 11 amino acids. CDR3 nucleotides: TGCGCCAGCAAGGGGCGAGAGACCCAGTACTTC. The encoded protein is CASKGRETQYF.

The chain links TRBV7-6 to TRBJ1-1; D is unresolved. Germline-derived CDR1 and CDR2 are SGHVS and FNYEAQ. The CDR3 contains 15 residues. The V end lost 1 base, the J end lost 4 bases, and 13 bases lay between the germline ends. CDR3 sequence: CASSLGLGRVTEAFF. In nucleotides, the CDR3 is TGTGCCAGCAGCTTAGGGCTGGGCAGAGTCACTGAAGCTTTCTTT.

The rearrangement uses TRBV7-6 and TRBJ2-1; 8 bases map to TRBD1. From germline, CDR1 is SGHVS and CDR2 FNYEAQ. The CDR3 spans 15 residues. After removal of 5 bases from V and 4 bases from J, the junction contained 7 bases not matched to a gene. The CDR3 reads CASSQETGDYNEQFF. The CDR3 coding sequence is TGTGCCAGCAGCCAAGAGACAGGGGATTACAATGAGCAGTTCTTC.

This chain joins TRBV5-1 and TRBJ2-3; 8 nucleotides agree with TRBD2. There are 15 residues in the CDR3. V dropped 5 bases and J dropped 1; count of bases not matched to a gene: 6. Germline V lookup: CDR1 SGHRS, CDR2 YFSETQ. This CDR3 reads CASRPWRGGTDTQYF. The CDR3 nucleotides are TGCGCCAGCAGACCGTGGCGGGGGGGCACAGATACGCAGTATTTT. The full variable domain, with the rest looked up from reference TRBV5-1 and TRBJ2-3, is KAGVTQTPRYLIKTRGQQVTLSCSPISGHRSVSWYQQTPGQGLQFLFEYFSETQRNKGNFPGRFSGRQFSNSRSEMNVSTLELGDSALYLCASRPWRGGTDTQYFGPGTRLTVL.

The J gene is TRBJ2-5, the V gene TRBV4-3, with 8 nucleotides matching TRBD2. Germline V gene lookup returns CDR1 LGHNA and CDR2 YSLEER. Unmatched junction bases numbered 9, after V lost 0 bases and J lost 12 bases. This CDR3 contains 14 residues. The CDR3 DNA is TGCGCCAGCAGCCAAGATAGGCTAGCGGGTCGAGAGTACTTC. This encodes CASSQDRLAGREYF.

The J gene is TRBJ1-1, the V gene TRBV29-1; perhaps TRBD1 as D (5 bases). This CDR3 contains 13 residues. CDR1 and CDR2 from the germline V gene are SQVTM and ANQGSEA. With 3 bases removed from V and 0 bases from J, the gap between germline ends came to 8 bases. CDR3 DNA sequence: TGCAGCGTTGACAGGGAAATGAACACTGAAGCTTTCTTT. Translating gives CSVDREMNTEAFF.

This chain links TRBV6-2 or TRBV6-3 with TRBJ1-2; D is uncertain. Germline-derived CDR1 and CDR2 are MNHEY and SVGEGT. Trimming cost V 3 bases and J 4 bases, with 15 bases left between them. The CDR3 length is 15 residues. In DNA form, the CDR3 reads TGTGCCAGCAGTTATGAGAGGTACGGCGTCTATGGCTACACCTTC. It specifies CASSYERYGVYGYTF.

The chain joins TRBV9 to TRBJ2-7, with D perhaps TRBD2 (5 bases). V dropped 2 bases and J dropped 7 bases, with 19 bases sitting between them. The CDR3 is 15 amino acids. In germline, CDR1 is SGDLS, CDR2 YYNGEE. The CDR3 region is CASSVSELAKGEQYF. The CDR3 DNA follows: TGTGCCAGCAGCGTTAGCGAACTTGCCAAAGGGGAGCAGTACTTC. Full variable domain (remainder filled in from reference TRBV9 and TRBJ2-7): DSGVTQTPKHLITATGQRVTLRCSPRSGDLSVYWYQQSLDQGLQFLIQYYNGEERAKGNILERFSAQQFPDLHSELNLSSLELGDSALYFCASSVSELAKGEQYFGPGTRLTVT.

The rearrangement uses TRBV4-1 and TRBJ1-5; the D gene is possibly TRBD1 (5 bases). Deletions cut 1 base from V and 3 bases from J, with 22 bases between. The CDR3 is 19 residues long. The germline V gene has CDR1 MGHRA and CDR2 YSYEKL. The DNA for the CDR3 is TGCGCCAGCAGCCAAGTACCCGGAACAACGACAGTTTCCAATCAGCCCCAGCATTTT. This codes for CASSQVPGTTTVSNQPQHF.

The chain is built from TRBV19 and TRBJ1-1; TRBD1 aligns across 8 bases. Germline V lookup: CDR1 LNHDA, CDR2 SQIVND (reference sequence). This CDR3 is built from 15 residues. With V trimmed by 3 bases and J by 1 base, 4 bases remained unmatched. The chain's CDR3 is CASSMMQGANTEAFF. The CDR3 nucleotides are TGTGCCAGTAGTATGATGCAGGGGGCGAACACTGAAGCTTTCTTT.

The chain links TRBV24-1 to TRBJ2-2; D is undetermined. Trimming stripped 3 bases from V and 3 bases from J, with 7 bases between. Germline V gene data show CDR1 as KGHDR and CDR2 as SFDVKD. This CDR3 contains 14 residues. The CDR3 protein is CATSDPDYTGELFF. The CDR3 DNA reads as TGTGCCACCAGTGATCCCGACTACACCGGGGAGCTGTTTTTT.

This rearrangement joins TRBV27 to TRBJ2-7; possible D gene TRBD2, 5 bases. Looked up from germline, CDR1 is MNHEY and CDR2 is SMNVEV (reference sequence). The CDR3 is made up of 13 amino acids. Trimming left V 4 bases short and J 1 base short, with 8 bases between. The CDR3, as DNA: TGTGCCAGCAGTTCAGGACTGTCCTACGAGCAGTACTTC. It specifies CASSSGLSYEQYF.

The rearrangement joins TRBV4-2 to TRBJ1-2; 7 nucleotides match TRBD1. Trimming took 4 bases from V and 4 from J; bases not matched to a gene: 9. The CDR3 runs 15 residues. Germline lookup yields CDR1 LGHNA and CDR2 YNFKEQ. CDR3 in amino acids: CASSPKDRESYGYTF. The CDR3 coding sequence is TGTGCCAGCAGCCCTAAAGACAGGGAATCCTATGGCTACACCTTC.

This sequence joins TRBV3-1 (or the pseudogene TRBV3-2) and TRBJ2-7, with D maybe TRBD2 (5 bases). The V end was cut by 0 bases, the J end by 5 bases, with 14 bases between. This CDR3 spans 15 amino acids. Per germline, CDR1 LGHDT and CDR2 YNNKEL (reference sequence). The CDR3 bases are TGTGCCAGCAGCCAAGATTATGGCTTCGGGAACGAGCAGTACTTC. Its translation is CASSQDYGFGNEQYF.

The sample holds one count of this clone. The chain recombines TRBV27 with TRBJ1-2, with D hard to call. V was trimmed by 3 bases and J by 6 bases, leaving 17 bases between them. Looked up from germline, CDR1 is MNHEY and CDR2 is SMNVEV (reference sequence). This CDR3 spans 15 amino acids. In DNA form, the CDR3 reads TGTGCCAGCAGTTTTTCAGCGAGGATCCCCGATGGCTACACCTTC. Its translation is CASSFSARIPDGYTF.

This clone was counted between two and nine times. The chain recombines TRBV5-5 with TRBJ1-5; 9 bases fit TRBD1. Germline CDR1 and CDR2: SGHKS and YYEKEE (reference sequence). The V and J ends lost 4 bases and 4 bases, in that order; junction bases with no gene match: 6. CDR3 length equals 15 residues. CDR3 in amino acids: CASSARTGDNQPQHF. The CDR3 DNA sequence: TGTGCCAGCAGCGCCCGGACAGGGGATAATCAGCCCCAGCATTTT.

This clone was recorded only once. The chain has TRBV5-1 and TRBJ1-1; D not certain. Germline CDR1 and CDR2: SGHRS and YFSETQ. The length of the CDR3 is 15 residues. Trimming stripped 0 bases from V and 1 base from J, with 10 bases between. CDR3 nucleotides: TGCGCCAGCAGCTTGGATATTAATCCGAACACTGAAGCTTTCTTT. This codes for CASSLDINPNTEAFF.